Sequencing of this T cell receptor beta chain was carried out in a study of blood T cell repertoires in COVID-19. Study context: COVID-19 samples, acute and convalescent, were from the United States, Italy and Spain. Sample material is recorded as cDNA or gDNA derived from T cells, B-cell-depleted T cells, or PBMCs.

Using immunoSEQ multiplex PCR, the repertoire was profiled, and TCRdb retains in-frame clones only, with some absent. The sample contains around 300,000 clones, approximately 85% of which appear only once. Trimming took off 6 bases at V and 3 bases at J, with 14 bases between the two ends. Germline V lookup: CDR1 MNHEY, CDR2 SVGAGI. This CDR3 contains 14 residues. The source of this sequence is a human donor in a cohort sampled during active COVID-19. Specimen: peripheral blood. The chain joins TRBV6-5 to TRBJ1-2; D gene uncertain. CDR3 loop: CASSHRRLYYGYTF. DNA for the CDR3: TGTGCCAGCAGCCACCGTCGGTTGTACTATGGCTACACCTTC.